This record concerns one TCR beta chain sequence. These data are taken from a study of T cell responses to AZD1222 COVID-19 vaccine. The V and J ends lost 1 base and 3 bases respectively, with 21 bases between them. Germline CDR1 and CDR2: SGHVS and FQNEAQ. This CDR3 is 19 amino acids long. Assay used: immunoSEQ multiplex PCR; TCRdb lists only in-frame clones, some missing. The table lists about 140,000 clones, about nine tenths of them singletons. The sample here was peripheral blood, taken on day 0 of AZD1222 vaccination. This TCR was recovered from an adult in good health. The chain uses TRBV7-8 and TRBJ2-2; D call uncertain. CDR3 coding DNA: TGTGCCAGCAGCTTAGATACTCGGAGCGCGTCTATCTACACCGGGGAGCTGTTTTTT. Translated, it gives CASSLDTRSASIYTGELFF.